Only a few counts were recorded for the clone carrying this T cell receptor beta chain. What it binds is not known. The sample belongs to a study of beta chain features in type 1 diabetes. General study findings and limits: Among all four CD4+ subsets, Type 1 diabetes patients had TCRB CDR3s that were moderately but significantly shorter.

Isolated RNA was reverse transcribed in full, so expressed TCRB transcripts were sequenced. The assay was immunoSEQ multiplex PCR, and TCRdb's table has in-frame clones only and misses some. The sample contains 600,000 to 700,000 clones, around 12% of which appear only once. This CDR3 region has 14 residues. The germline V and J ends were trimmed by 5 bases and 7 bases, with 18 bases remaining between them. Germline loops: CDR1 SGHVS, CDR2 FQNEAQ. Input material: naive CD4+ T cells from blood. The sequence was obtained from a man in his thirties or forties with type 1 diabetes. The V and J genes are TRBV7-8 and TRBJ2-7; unclear D gene. The CDR3 loop is CASSLVEQRREQYF. As DNA, the CDR3 is TGTGCCAGCAGCCTCGTGGAGCAGCGTCGGGAGCAGTACTTC.